A single T cell receptor (beta chain) is shown here with its context. This sample is drawn from a study of blood T cell repertoires in COVID-19. About the research overall: Collection of acute and convalescent COVID-19 samples took place in the United States, Italy and Spain. Sources were T cells, B-cell-depleted T cells, or PBMCs; the material itself was cDNA or gDNA.

Germline lookup yields CDR1 MDHEN and CDR2 SYDVKM. V was clipped by 6 bases and J by 0 bases; unmatched bases: 10. The CDR3 contains 17 residues. Seattle patient enrollment occurred during active infection, with longitudinal follow-up thereafter. The method was immunoSEQ multiplex PCR; TCRdb's version includes in-frame clones alone and lacks a portion of them. The data show approximately 120,000 clones, 81% seen once. The J gene is TRBJ2-3, the V gene TRBV28; 9 bases are a match to TRBD2. The sequencing sample was made of peripheral blood. The clonotype comes from a man younger than 45 with COVID-19, enrolled during active disease. The CDR3 coding sequence is TGTGCCAGCAGGCTCCTGGGACTAGCTCCAAGCACAGATACGCAGTATTTT. Translation: CASRLLGLAPSTDTQYF.